The subject of this entry is one T cell receptor beta chain. The sample comes from a study of T cell responses to AZD1222 COVID-19 vaccine. Only in-frame clones appear in the TCRdb table, and some are missing; sequencing was by immunoSEQ multiplex PCR. The sample holds 110,000 to 150,000 clones, 80% to 95% seen once. CDR1 is LGHDT, CDR2 YNNKEL, per germline (reference sequence). The length of the CDR3 is 15 residues. Trimming shortened V by 0 bases and J by 3 bases, and 11 bases separated the two germline ends. This specimen was peripheral blood, taken on day 0 of AZD1222 vaccination. V is TRBV3-1 (or the pseudogene TRBV3-2) and J is TRBJ1-2; D not resolved. This clonotype was obtained from an adult in good health. The CDR3 nucleotides are TGTGCCAGCAGCCAAGAACAGCCCGCATACTATGGCTACACCTTC. Translated: CASSQEQPAYYGYTF.